What follows is one TCR beta chain and its context. The data were produced by immunoSEQ multiplex PCR, yet TCRdb's version contains in-frame clones alone and is incomplete. The table shows about 300,000 clones, with 80% to 90% occurring only once. The source of the sample is a study of blood T cell repertoires in COVID-19. Sequenced input: PBMCs or T cells enriched from blood (not recorded which). This TCR was recovered from a woman aged 18-29 years who had recovered from COVID-19.

CDR3 nucleotides: TGTGCCAGTCCCCTTCGGTCCCAAGAGACCCAGTACTTC. Encoded protein: CASPLRSQETQYF. J is TRBJ2-5 and V is TRBV19; D remains unclear. CDR1 LNHDA and CDR2 SQIVND come from the germline V gene (reference sequence). The CDR3 sequence is 13 residues long. Trimming removed 8 bases from V and 1 base from J, with 11 bases in between.